Sequencing of this T cell receptor beta chain was carried out in a study of blood T cell repertoires in COVID-19. About the research overall: Samples representing acute and convalescent COVID-19 were sourced from the United States, Italy and Spain.

The method was immunoSEQ multiplex PCR; TCRdb's version includes in-frame clones alone and lacks a portion of them. The repertoire holds more than 200,000 clones, 85% to 90% seen once, with roughly 2% in the top ten. The CDR3 sequence is 15 residues long. J was trimmed by 1 base and V by 4 bases; bases with no gene match: 2. The germline gives CDR1 LNHDA, CDR2 SQIVND (reference sequence). The chain has TRBV19 and TRBJ1-5; TRBD1 agrees at 9 bases. The source material was peripheral blood. The TCR was taken from a woman in her fifties or sixties with acute or convalescent COVID-19. The CDR3 sequence: CASSKGQGSNQPQHF. In DNA form, the CDR3 reads TGTGCCAGTAGTAAAGGACAGGGGAGCAATCAGCCCCAGCATTTT.